This TCR beta chain was captured by sequencing in a study of blood T cell dynamics during melanoma immunotherapy. Study-wide results and limits: The most clonal sorted CD8+ subset, immune-effector cells, was closest to cell-free DNA CDR3 sequences.

A note on this clone: Its antigen is not known.

The CDR3 length is 15 residues. The V end was cut by 0 bases, the J end by 6 bases, with 12 bases between. Germline loops: CDR1 LNHDA, CDR2 SQIVND (reference sequence). For sorted CD8+ subsets, all extracted DNA was loaded. Repertoires were generated with immunoSEQ multiplex PCR, while TCRdb's copy carries only in-frame clones and drops some. The data hold over 10,000 clones, with around nine tenths observed a single time. Time point of the sample: week 3, after first cycle of checkpoint inhibitor. Blood was drawn before treatment and at week 3 after checkpoint blockade. The TCR originated in a human donor with melanoma. J is TRBJ1-5 and V is TRBV19, with TRBD1 as a possible D gene (5 bases). The source was effector memory CD8+ T cells from blood, collected from a patient treated with checkpoint blockade. The DNA for the CDR3 is TGTGCCAGTAGTATAGATTTTTTCGGGGGTCAGCCCCAGCATTTT. Its translation: CASSIDFFGGQPQHF.